What follows describes a single T cell receptor beta chain. The antigen remains unidentified. The table came from immunoSEQ multiplex PCR; TCRdb's copy has only in-frame clones and leaves some out. The repertoire holds 300,000 to 350,000 clones, with around 90% as singletons. This entry comes from a study of Ad26.COV2.S vaccination and SARS-CoV-2 variants. General study findings and limits: In TCR breadth and depth analyses, total T cell responses may have been underestimated.

The CDR3 is made up of 16 amino acids. The germline CDR1 and CDR2 sequences are MNHEY and SVGEGT. J lost 0 bases, V lost 2 bases, and 7 bases had no gene match. Treatment indicated: some 20 received Ad26.COV2.S at low or high dose, single or two shots; 5 received placebo; per-sample allocation not given. Collection of the samples took place on day 63 after the first injection of vaccine or placebo. This TCR came from a person aged 18-65 years who received the Ad26.COV2.S COVID-19 vaccine or a placebo. The sample consisted of peripheral blood, taken in a trial of Ad26.COV2.S vaccine versus placebo. The rearrangement uses TRBV6-2 or TRBV6-3 and TRBJ2-7, with TRBD2 identical over 7 bases. The CDR3 loop reads CASSYRGGGFSYEQYF. The CDR3 nucleotides are TGTGCCAGCAGTTACCGCGGGGGAGGGTTCTCCTACGAGCAGTACTTC.